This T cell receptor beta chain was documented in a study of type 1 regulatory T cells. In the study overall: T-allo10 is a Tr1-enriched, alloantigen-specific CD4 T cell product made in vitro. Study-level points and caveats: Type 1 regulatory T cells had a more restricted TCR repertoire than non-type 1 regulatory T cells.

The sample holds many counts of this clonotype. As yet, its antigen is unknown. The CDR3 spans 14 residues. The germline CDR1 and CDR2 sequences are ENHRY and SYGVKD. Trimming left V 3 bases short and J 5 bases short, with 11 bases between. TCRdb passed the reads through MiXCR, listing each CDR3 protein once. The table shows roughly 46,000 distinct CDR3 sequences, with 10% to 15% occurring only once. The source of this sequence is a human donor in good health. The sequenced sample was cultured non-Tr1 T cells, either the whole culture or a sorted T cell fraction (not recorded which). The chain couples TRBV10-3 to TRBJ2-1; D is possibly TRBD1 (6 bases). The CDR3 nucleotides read TGTGCCATCAGTGACTTCGCAGGGGACAATGAGCAGTTCTTC. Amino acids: CAISDFAGDNEQFF.